The 18 T cell receptor beta chains presented below share a single source sample, sequenced in a study of cytomegalovirus exposure and HLA in healthy donors (dated by TCRdb to the late 2010s). The method behind the library was the immunoSEQ multiplex PCR assay. For the multiplex PCR, a mixture combining 60 forward primers for TCR Vbeta segments and 13 reverse primers for TCR Jbeta segments was used. TCRdb carries this immuneACCESS record with in-frame sequences only. Its versions omit some clonotypes, under half of them owing to an unresolved V gene in the studies checked, with the rest unexplained. The sample records 120,000 or so clones, roughly four fifths of which are singletons. Of the sample, around 11% falls within the top ten clones. The sample consisted of PBMCs. These receptors were obtained from a male donor in good health and CMV-seropositive.

The table lists this clone with a few counts. The chain has TRBV19 and TRBJ2-5; the match to TRBD1 covers 7 bases. Per germline, CDR1 LNHDA and CDR2 SQIVND (reference sequence). The CDR3 has 14 amino acids. J lost 3 bases, V lost 1 base, and 2 bases had no gene match. The CDR3 protein is CASSIAGTEETQYF. The CDR3 coding sequence is TGTGCCAGTAGTATAGCTGGGACAGAAGAGACCCAGTACTTC.

The chain uses TRBV29-1 and TRBJ1-1, with 8 bases identical to TRBD1. The CDR3 sequence is 13 residues long. V was pared by 3 bases and J by 6 bases, with 6 bases of the junction left unmatched. Germline CDR1 is SQVTM and CDR2 is ANQGSEA. CDR3 sequence (DNA): TGCAGCGTTGAGTGGCAGGGGGCGCCTGAAGCTTTCTTT. Translating it yields CSVEWQGAPEAFF. Variable domain in full (rest from reference TRBV29-1 and TRBJ1-1): SAVISQKPSRDICQRGTSLTIQCQVDSQVTMMFWYRQQPGQSLTLIATANQGSEATYESGFVIDKFPISRPNLTFSTLTVSNMSPEDSSIYLCSVEWQGAPEAFFGQGTRLTVV.

V gene TRBV5-4 combines with J gene TRBJ1-4, with D perhaps TRBD1 (6 bases). This CDR3 contains 14 residues. V lost 2 bases, J lost 8 bases, and 13 bases lay in between. Germline-derived CDR1 and CDR2 are SGHNT and YYREEE (reference sequence). In DNA form, the CDR3 reads TGTGCCAGCAGCTTTCGGAATCAGGGGGAAAAACTGTTTTTT. Amino acids: CASSFRNQGEKLFF.

This clone has a single count. The same CDR3 arises from other DNA sequences in this sample as well. The chain recombines TRBV20-1 with TRBJ2-7; D is ambiguous. CDR3 length equals 11 residues. Germline CDR1 and CDR2: DFQATT and SNEGSKA (reference sequence). Trimming stripped 4 bases from V and 6 bases from J, with 10 bases between. CDR3 sequence: CSATSPGEQYF. The CDR3 DNA is TGCAGTGCTACTTCCCCGGGCGAGCAGTACTTC.

The chain is built from TRBV7-9 and TRBJ2-3, with a possible D match to TRBD1 (6 bases). CDR1 is SEHNR and CDR2 is FQNEAQ in the germline V gene (reference sequence). The V gene lost 5 bases and the J gene lost 2 bases, with 14 bases spanning the gap. There are 15 residues in the CDR3. In DNA form, the CDR3 reads TGTGCCAGCAGCCCTGGACAGACCTACACAGATACGCAGTATTTT. As protein: CASSPGQTYTDTQYF. The full variable domain, completed using reference TRBV7-9 and TRBJ2-3, is DTGVSQNPRHKITKRGQNVTFRCDPISEHNRLYWYRQTLGQGPEFLTYFQNEAQLEKSRLLSDRFSAERPKGSFSTLEIQRTEQGDSAMYLCASSPGQTYTDTQYFGPGTRLTVL.

This clone appeared a single time. The chain carries TRBV19 and TRBJ2-2, with 8 bases that match TRBD1. CDR3 size: 18 residues. With 5 bases clipped from V and 2 bases from J, the junction kept 13 bases outside the gene matches. Germline CDR1 LNHDA, CDR2 SQIVND (reference sequence). The CDR3 sequence is CASSSYLEGQVNTGELFF. The CDR3 bases are TGTGCCAGTAGTTCTTATCTCGAGGGACAGGTAAACACCGGGGAGCTGTTTTTT.

V is TRBV6-5 and J is TRBJ1-2; D might be TRBD1 (5 bases). The germline gives CDR1 MNHEY, CDR2 SVGAGI. Trimming took off 6 bases at V and 8 bases at J, with 16 bases between the two ends. The CDR3 runs to 13 residues. The CDR3 bases are TGTGCCAGCAGCCTTCAGGGCGGGGAGGGCTACACCTTC. Translating gives CASSLQGGEGYTF.

The chain carries TRBV19 and TRBJ2-2, with D perhaps TRBD1 (5 bases). The CDR3 totals 16 residues. The germline V gene has CDR1 LNHDA and CDR2 SQIVND (reference sequence). V shed 9 bases and J shed 2 bases, with 19 bases lying between them. The DNA of the CDR3 is TGTGCCAGCAGGACCCAGTCCCAGGGTAACACCGGGGAGCTGTTTTTT. The encoded protein is CASRTQSQGNTGELFF. The full variable domain, rest sourced from reference TRBV19 and TRBJ2-2, is DGGITQSPKYLFRKEGQNVTLSCEQNLNHDAMYWYRQDPGQGLRLIYYSQIVNDFQKGDIAEGYSVSREKKESFPLTVTSAQKNPTAFYLCASRTQSQGNTGELFFGEGSRLTVL.

Notes on this clone: A junction boundary mismatches the germline segment, possibly from a read error. The chain couples TRBV7-7 to TRBJ2-3; D not certain. The CDR3 loop spans 14 amino acids. Germline V gene sequence: CDR1 SSHAT, CDR2 FNYEAQ (reference sequence). CDR3 protein: CASSRLESTDTQYF. DNA of the CDR3: TGTGCTAGCAGCCGCCTAGAAAGCACAGATACGCAGTATTTT.

The chain uses TRBV7-2 and TRBJ2-7; TRBD2 matches at 8 bases. V shed 0 bases and J 2 bases; nucleotides not matched to a gene: 9. The CDR3 consists of 17 residues. Looked up from germline, CDR1 is SGHTA and CDR2 is FQGNSA. The CDR3 is CASSLAGTRVGAYEQYF. CDR3 nucleotide sequence: TGTGCCAGCAGCTTAGCGGGGACTAGAGTCGGCGCCTACGAGCAGTACTTC.

J is TRBJ2-7 and V is TRBV6-5; D is perhaps TRBD2 (6 bases). V was cut by 5 bases and J by 1 base, with 12 bases left in between. The CDR3 length is 14 residues. Germline V lookup: CDR1 MNHEY, CDR2 SVGAGI. For the CDR3, the DNA is TGTGCCAGCAGTCGGGAGAAGAGATCCTACGAGCAGTACTTC. Amino acids: CASSREKRSYEQYF.

The table lists this clone with a few counts. The rearrangement joins TRBV19 to TRBJ1-4, with D possibly matching TRBD1 (5 bases). This CDR3 contains 13 residues. CDR1 is LNHDA, CDR2 SQIVND, per germline (reference sequence). Trimming left V 5 bases short and J 8 bases short, with 12 bases between. CDR3 loop: CASSPRGYEKLFF. The DNA for the CDR3 is TGTGCCAGTAGTCCCCGGGGGTACGAAAAACTGTTTTTT.

This rearrangement joins TRBV2 to TRBJ1-1; D is uncertain. V was cut by 4 bases and J by 0 bases, with 9 bases left in between. This CDR3 comprises 14 residues. The germline CDR1 and CDR2 sequences are SNHLY and FYNNEI. This CDR3 is CASSGSTMNTEAFF. The DNA for the CDR3 is TGTGCCAGCAGTGGGTCGACAATGAACACTGAAGCTTTCTTT.

Comment on this clone: The junction departs from the called germline gene at one end, perhaps through a read error. This chain links TRBV7-9 with TRBJ1-5, with D possibly matching TRBD1 (6 bases). The length of the CDR3 is 14 residues. Looked up from germline, CDR1 is SEHNR and CDR2 is FQNEAQ (reference sequence). The CDR3 loop is CSSSSAGVDQPQHF. DNA of the CDR3: TGTTCCAGCAGCTCCGCAGGGGTTGATCAGCCCCAGCATTTT. Variable domain in full (rest from reference TRBV7-9 and TRBJ1-5): DTGVSQNPRHKITKRGQNVTFRCDPISEHNRLYWYRQTLGQGPEFLTYFQNEAQLEKSRLLSDRFSAERPKGSFSTLEIQRTEQGDSAMYLCSSSSAGVDQPQHFGDGTRLSIL.

This chain connects TRBV30 to TRBJ2-7; D is unresolved. CDR1 and CDR2 (germline): GTSNPN, SVGIG (reference sequence). The CDR3 is made up of 11 amino acids. The V end was cut by 1 base, the J end by 2 bases, with 3 bases between. CDR3 residues: CAWSDTYEQYF. The CDR3 DNA is TGTGCCTGGAGTGATACCTACGAGCAGTACTTC.

The chain couples TRBV6-1 to TRBJ2-5; TRBD2 matches at 11 bases. The ends lost 1 base at V and 5 bases at J; junction bases unmatched: 6. Germline values: CDR1 MNHNS, CDR2 SASEGT. The CDR3 covers 16 residues. In DNA form, the CDR3 reads TGTGCCAGCAGTGAAGGACTACTAGCGGGAGTGGAGACCCAGTACTTC. Translating gives CASSEGLLAGVETQYF.

The rearrangement joins TRBV27 to TRBJ2-5; 10 nucleotides align to TRBD2. This CDR3 is built from 14 residues. V was pared by 3 bases and J by 4 bases, with 2 bases of the junction left unmatched. Germline V gene lookup returns CDR1 MNHEY and CDR2 SMNVEV (reference sequence). The CDR3 spells CASSLGLAIETQYF. As DNA, the CDR3 is TGTGCCAGCAGTTTGGGACTAGCGATAGAGACCCAGTACTTC.

Details on this clone: One end of the junction fails to match germline, which may point to a read error. The V gene is TRBV28, the J gene TRBJ2-2; 7 bases match TRBD2. Germline V lookup: CDR1 MDHEN, CDR2 SYDVKM. The CDR3 is made up of 14 amino acids. CDR3 DNA: TGTACCAGCAGCCCAAGGGAGGGAAGCGGGGAGCTGTTTTTT. This encodes CTSSPREGSGELFF.